This T cell receptor (beta chain) was captured in a study of T cell repertoires in cytomegalovirus infection. V shed 5 bases, J shed 6 bases, and the junction held 11 bases outside the gene matches. Germline V gene sequence: CDR1 SGHVS, CDR2 FNYEAQ. The CDR3 contains 16 residues. TCRdb analysed the reads with MiXCR anew, one entry per CDR3 protein. The repertoire holds 680,000 or so distinct CDR3 sequences, with 35% to 45% as singletons. The sequence derives from a human donor in good health (CMV status not recorded). Some clones in this sample may be carry-over from other donors' samples. The V gene is TRBV7-6, the J gene TRBJ2-1; 9 nucleotides agree with TRBD2. The sample taken for sequencing was PBMCs. As DNA, the CDR3 is TGTGCCAGCAGCCCCCCCGGCGGGGGGGTGGCCAATGAGCAGTTCTTC. This gives the protein CASSPPGGGVANEQFF. Looking up the rest from reference TRBV7-6 and TRBJ2-1 gives the full variable domain: GAGVSQSPRYKVTKRGQDVALRCDPISGHVSLYWYRQALGQGPEFLTYFNYEAQQDKSGLPNDRFSAERPEGSISTLTIQRTEQRDSAMYRCASSPPGGGVANEQFFGPGTRLTVL.